What follows are 22 T cell receptor beta chains derived from one specimen sequenced in a study of monozygotic twins with inflammatory bowel disease. Using the 5' RACE reads, TCRdb records one entry per CDR3 protein without DNA. The ten top clones account for around 7.2%, within a sample of approximately 85,000 distinct CDR3 sequences. Specimen: blood. The receptors here all came from a human donor with ulcerative colitis or Crohn's disease, or a healthy co-twin of an affected twin (not recorded which).

J is TRBJ2-2 and V is TRBV11-2; there is no DNA to check the TCRdb D call of TRBD1. The length of the CDR3 is 13 residues. Germline V gene lookup returns CDR1 SGHAT and CDR2 FQNNGV. CDR3 amino acids: CASSLAGPGELFF. The complete variable domain, with remaining parts taken from reference TRBV11-2 and TRBJ2-2, reads EAGVAQSPRYKIIEKRQSVAFWCNPISGHATLYWYQQILGQGPKLLIQFQNNGVVDDSQLPKDRFSAERLKGVDSTLKIQPAKLEDSAVYLCASSLAGPGELFFGEGSRLTVL.

V is TRBV13 and J is TRBJ1-1; TCRdb lists TRBD1, though no DNA is available to test this call. Germline-derived CDR1 and CDR2 are PRHDT and FYEKMQ (reference sequence). There are 16 residues in the CDR3. This chain's CDR3 is CASSLGSGSGYGEAFF.

V usage is TRBV4-1 and J usage is TRBJ2-7; the TCRdb call, TRBD2, lacks DNA for checking. This CDR3 spans 13 amino acids. Germline V gene sequence: CDR1 MGHRA, CDR2 YSYEKL. The CDR3 spells CASSQAWSPRQYF.

This rearrangement joins TRBV4-1 to TRBJ2-3; TCRdb reports TRBD2, a call that lacks DNA to check it against. The CDR3 spans 14 residues. Per the germline V gene, CDR1 is MGHRA and CDR2 is YSYEKL. The CDR3 sequence: CASSPGLAGVTQYF.

The V call is TRBV19, the J call TRBJ2-7; TCRdb's D call, TRBD2, is unchecked because there is no DNA. The CDR3 is made up of 15 amino acids. Germline CDR1 LNHDA, CDR2 SQIVND (reference sequence). CDR3 loop: CASSIMSGETYEQYF.

The J gene is TRBJ1-4, the V gene TRBV6-1; the TRBD1 assignment by TCRdb is unverifiable without DNA. This CDR3 contains 15 residues. CDR1 and CDR2 (germline): MNHNS, SASEGT. The CDR3: CASSLLTAGGEKLFF.

This rearrangement joins TRBV4-1 to TRBJ2-3; lacking DNA, the TRBD2 call made by TCRdb goes unchecked. The germline CDR1 and CDR2 sequences are MGHRA and YSYEKL. This CDR3 comprises 15 residues. This CDR3 is CASSPGLVSSDTQYF.

The V call is TRBV6-2 or TRBV6-3, the J call TRBJ1-5; TCRdb proposes TRBD1, but this gene call is untestable without DNA. Germline CDR1 MNHEY, CDR2 SVGEGT. The CDR3 spans 17 residues. The chain's CDR3 is CASSLRPVGSLNQPQHF.

The J gene is TRBJ2-7, the V gene TRBV9; no DNA is available, so the TRBD2 call from TCRdb remains unchecked. Germline CDR1 is SGDLS and CDR2 is YYNGEE. The CDR3 runs to 15 residues. The CDR3 here is CASSVGRLGTYEQYF.

V gene TRBV5-1 combines with J gene TRBJ1-1. CDR3 length equals 15 residues. Germline CDR1 and CDR2: SGHRS and YFSETQ. This chain's CDR3 is CASRGGSGPSYEAFF. The full variable domain, its missing parts supplied by reference TRBV5-1 and TRBJ1-1, is KAGVTQTPRYLIKTRGQQVTLSCSPISGHRSVSWYQQTPGQGLQFLFEYFSETQRNKGNFPGRFSGRQFSNSRSEMNVSTLELGDSALYLCASRGGSGPSYEAFFGQGTRLTVV.

The rearrangement links TRBV29-1 to TRBJ1-2; TCRdb designates TRBD1, a call that cannot be tested without DNA. Germline loops: CDR1 SQVTM, CDR2 ANQGSEA. The CDR3 covers 15 residues. The CDR3 here is CSVDSRGTGGYGYTF. Based on the CDR3 plus reference TRBV29-1 and TRBJ1-2, the full variable domain is SAVISQKPSRDICQRGTSLTIQCQVDSQVTMMFWYRQQPGQSLTLIATANQGSEATYESGFVIDKFPISRPNLTFSTLTVSNMSPEDSSIYLCSVDSRGTGGYGYTFGSGTRLTVV.

The chain is built from TRBV20-1 and TRBJ1-1. CDR3 size: 11 residues. The germline gives CDR1 DFQATT, CDR2 SNEGSKA (reference sequence). CDR3 region: CSARGIAEAFF.

The V call is TRBV20-1, the J call TRBJ2-7; the TCRdb call, TRBD1, lacks DNA for checking. Germline V gives CDR1 DFQATT, CDR2 SNEGSKA (reference sequence). This CDR3 contains 15 residues. CDR3 residues: CSASGTGGCSYEQYF.

The chain uses TRBV7-7 and TRBJ2-2; as DNA is missing, the TRBD1 call by TCRdb cannot be tested. In germline, CDR1 is SSHAT, CDR2 FNYEAQ (reference sequence). There are 15 residues in the CDR3. Here the CDR3 reads CASSRTGAGTGELFF.

This sequence joins TRBV2 and TRBJ1-1. CDR1 is SNHLY, CDR2 FYNNEI, per germline. The CDR3 runs to 13 residues. The CDR3 here is CASSRAPNTEAFF.

The chain couples TRBV27 to TRBJ2-4; TCRdb's assignment of TRBD1 cannot be checked, as there is no DNA. Germline lookup yields CDR1 MNHEY and CDR2 SMNVEV (reference sequence). The length of the CDR3 is 14 residues. The CDR3 sequence is CASSLGGAKNIQYF.

The chain carries TRBV7-6 and TRBJ1-1. Germline V lookup: CDR1 SGHVS, CDR2 FNYEAQ. The CDR3 is 17 residues long. The CDR3 reads CASSLVGGWGLNTEAFF.

V and J are TRBV5-1 and TRBJ1-2. The CDR3 contains 13 residues. Germline V CDR1 and CDR2: SGHRS, YFSETQ. CDR3 in amino acids: CASSLSANYGYTF. Together with reference TRBV5-1 and TRBJ1-2, the CDR3 gives the full variable domain: KAGVTQTPRYLIKTRGQQVTLSCSPISGHRSVSWYQQTPGQGLQFLFEYFSETQRNKGNFPGRFSGRQFSNSRSEMNVSTLELGDSALYLCASSLSANYGYTFGSGTRLTVV.

This sequence joins TRBV20-1 and TRBJ1-2. The CDR3 covers 11 residues. Germline CDR1 DFQATT, CDR2 SNEGSKA (reference sequence). CDR3 sequence: CSARSPYGYTF.

The CDR3 sequence: CASSQGPGGPEAFF. The rearrangement links TRBV3-1 to TRBJ1-1. This CDR3 region has 14 residues. CDR1 LGHDT and CDR2 YNNKEL come from the germline V gene (reference sequence).

The chain carries TRBV20-1 and TRBJ1-1. The CDR3 covers 14 residues. Germline lookup yields CDR1 DFQATT and CDR2 SNEGSKA (reference sequence). The CDR3 reads CSAREGGFNTEAFF.

The chain carries TRBV18 and TRBJ2-5. The CDR3 runs 14 residues. Germline V lookup: CDR1 KGHSH, CDR2 LQKENI. The CDR3 loop reads CASSPANRQETQYF.